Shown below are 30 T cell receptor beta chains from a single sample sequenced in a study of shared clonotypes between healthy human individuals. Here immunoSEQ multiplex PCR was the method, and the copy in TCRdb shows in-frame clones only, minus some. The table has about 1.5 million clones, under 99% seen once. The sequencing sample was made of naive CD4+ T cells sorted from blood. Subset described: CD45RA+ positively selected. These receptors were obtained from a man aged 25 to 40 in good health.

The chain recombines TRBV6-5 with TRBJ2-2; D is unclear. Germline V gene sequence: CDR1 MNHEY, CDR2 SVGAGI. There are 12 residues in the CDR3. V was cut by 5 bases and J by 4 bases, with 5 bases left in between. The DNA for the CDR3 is TGTGCCAGCAGTAAGCCCACCGGGGAGCTGTTTTTT. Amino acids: CASSKPTGELFF.

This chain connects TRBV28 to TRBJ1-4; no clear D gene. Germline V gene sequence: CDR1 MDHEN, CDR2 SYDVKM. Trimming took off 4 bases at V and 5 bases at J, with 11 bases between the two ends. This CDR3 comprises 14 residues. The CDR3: CASSSPNGNEKLFF. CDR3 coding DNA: TGTGCCAGCAGTTCCCCCAACGGGAATGAAAAACTGTTTTTT.

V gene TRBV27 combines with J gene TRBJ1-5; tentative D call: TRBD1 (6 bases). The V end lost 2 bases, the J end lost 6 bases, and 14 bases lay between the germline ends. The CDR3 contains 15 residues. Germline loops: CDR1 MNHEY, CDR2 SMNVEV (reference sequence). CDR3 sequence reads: CASSLGGALAQPQHF. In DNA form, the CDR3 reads TGTGCCAGCAGTTTAGGGGGGGCACTTGCTCAGCCCCAGCATTTT.

The CDR3 here is CATNRGSYGYTF. CDR3 DNA: TGTGCCACCAACAGGGGAAGCTATGGCTACACCTTC. This sequence joins TRBV15 and TRBJ1-2, with 7 positions matching TRBD1. V gave up 7 bases and J gave up 4 bases; unmatched junction bases: 3. In germline, CDR1 is LNHNV, CDR2 YYDKDF (reference sequence). This CDR3 is 12 amino acids long.

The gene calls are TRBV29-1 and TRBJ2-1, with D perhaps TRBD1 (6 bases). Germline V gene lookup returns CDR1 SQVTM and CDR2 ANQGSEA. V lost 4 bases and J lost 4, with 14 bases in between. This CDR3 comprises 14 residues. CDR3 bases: TGCAGCGTTGTGGGGGCCGGGGATTACAATGAGCAGTTCTTC. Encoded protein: CSVVGAGDYNEQFF.

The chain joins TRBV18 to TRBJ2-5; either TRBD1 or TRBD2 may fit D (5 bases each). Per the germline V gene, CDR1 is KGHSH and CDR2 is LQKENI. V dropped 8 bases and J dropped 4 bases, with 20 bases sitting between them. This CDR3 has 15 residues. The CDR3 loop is CASTPGTTTGETQYF. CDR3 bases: TGTGCCAGCACGCCCGGGACCACTACGGGAGAGACCCAGTACTTC.

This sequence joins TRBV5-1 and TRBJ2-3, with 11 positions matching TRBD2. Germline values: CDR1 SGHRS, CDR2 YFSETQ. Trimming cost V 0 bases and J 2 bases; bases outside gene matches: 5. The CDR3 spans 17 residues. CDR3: CASSLELAGAYTDTQYF. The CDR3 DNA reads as TGCGCCAGCAGCTTGGAACTAGCGGGAGCCTACACAGATACGCAGTATTTT.

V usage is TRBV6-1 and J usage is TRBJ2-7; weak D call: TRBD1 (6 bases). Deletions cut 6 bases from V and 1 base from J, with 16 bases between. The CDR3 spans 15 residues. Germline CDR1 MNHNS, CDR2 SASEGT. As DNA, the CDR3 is TGTGCCAGCAGCTTCCGGGACAAGGGATCCTACGAGCAGTACTTC. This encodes CASSFRDKGSYEQYF.

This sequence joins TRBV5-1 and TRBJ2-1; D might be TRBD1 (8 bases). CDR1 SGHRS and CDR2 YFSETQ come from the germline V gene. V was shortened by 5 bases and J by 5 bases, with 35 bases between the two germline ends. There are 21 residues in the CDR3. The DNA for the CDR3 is TGCGCCAGCAGGCAGACACAGGGGGGCCGAGTGGTTAGCGGGCGTAACAATGAGCAGTTCTTC. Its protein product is CASRQTQGGRVVSGRNNEQFF. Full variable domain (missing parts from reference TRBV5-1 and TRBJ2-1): KAGVTQTPRYLIKTRGQQVTLSCSPISGHRSVSWYQQTPGQGLQFLFEYFSETQRNKGNFPGRFSGRQFSNSRSEMNVSTLELGDSALYLCASRQTQGGRVVSGRNNEQFFGPGTRLTVL.

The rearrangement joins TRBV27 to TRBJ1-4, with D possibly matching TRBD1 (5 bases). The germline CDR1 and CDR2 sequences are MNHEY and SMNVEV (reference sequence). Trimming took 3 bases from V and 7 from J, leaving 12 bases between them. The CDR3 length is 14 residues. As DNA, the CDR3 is TGTGCCAGCAGTTTCGAGGGGATGGGTGAAAAACTGTTTTTT. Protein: CASSFEGMGEKLFF.

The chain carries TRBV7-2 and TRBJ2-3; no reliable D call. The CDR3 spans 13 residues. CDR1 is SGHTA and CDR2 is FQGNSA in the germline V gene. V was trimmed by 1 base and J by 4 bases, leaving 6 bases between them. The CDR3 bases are TGTGCCAGCAGCTTAGAGGGATCAGATACGCAGTATTTT. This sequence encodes CASSLEGSDTQYF.

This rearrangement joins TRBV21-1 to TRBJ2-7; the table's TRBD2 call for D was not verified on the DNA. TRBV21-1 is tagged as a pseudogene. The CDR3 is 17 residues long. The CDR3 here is CASSERKKVACSYEQYF. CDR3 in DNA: TGTGCCAGCAGCGAGCGAAAGAAAGTAGCCTGCTCCTACGAGCAGTACTTC.

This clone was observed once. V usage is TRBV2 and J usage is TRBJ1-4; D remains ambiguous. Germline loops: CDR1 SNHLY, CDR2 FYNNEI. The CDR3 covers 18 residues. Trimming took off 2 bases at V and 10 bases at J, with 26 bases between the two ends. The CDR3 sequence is CASSEWGSGRALEGKLFF. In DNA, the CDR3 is TGTGCCAGCAGTGAATGGGGATCGGGGAGGGCGCTGGAGGGAAAACTGTTTTTT. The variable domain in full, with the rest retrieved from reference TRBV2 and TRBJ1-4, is EPEVTQTPSHQVTQMGQEVILRCVPISNHLYFYWYRQILGQKVEFLVSFYNNEISEKSEIFDDQFSVERPDGSNFTLKIRSTKLEDSAMYFCASSEWGSGRALEGKLFFGSGTQLSVL.

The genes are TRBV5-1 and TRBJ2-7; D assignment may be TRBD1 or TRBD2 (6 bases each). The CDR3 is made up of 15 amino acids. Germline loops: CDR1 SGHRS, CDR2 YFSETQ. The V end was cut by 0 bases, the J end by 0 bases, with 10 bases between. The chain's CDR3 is CASSLGSGASYEQYF. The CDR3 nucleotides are TGCGCCAGCAGCTTGGGGTCGGGGGCCTCCTACGAGCAGTACTTC. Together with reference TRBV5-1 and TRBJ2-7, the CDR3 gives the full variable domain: KAGVTQTPRYLIKTRGQQVTLSCSPISGHRSVSWYQQTPGQGLQFLFEYFSETQRNKGNFPGRFSGRQFSNSRSEMNVSTLELGDSALYLCASSLGSGASYEQYFGPGTRLTVT.

CDR3 nucleotides: TGCAGTGCTAGAGGGTACACCGAGCAGTACTTC. Translated, it gives CSARGYTEQYF. The V call is TRBV20-1, the J call TRBJ2-7; D gene uncertain. The CDR3 has 11 residues. Germline V gene sequence: CDR1 DFQATT, CDR2 SNEGSKA (reference sequence). Trimming took off 1 base at V and 6 bases at J, with 7 bases between the two ends.

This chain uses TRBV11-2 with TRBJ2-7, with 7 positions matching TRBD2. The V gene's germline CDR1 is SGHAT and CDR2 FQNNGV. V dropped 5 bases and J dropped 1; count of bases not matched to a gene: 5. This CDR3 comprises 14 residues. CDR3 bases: TGTGCCAGCAGCGCCCGAGCGGGGTCCTACGAGCAGTACTTC. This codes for CASSARAGSYEQYF.

CDR3 region: CASSLVGVGGYGYTF. The CDR3 nucleotides are TGTGCCAGCAGCTTGGTTGGGGTGGGCGGCTATGGCTACACCTTC. This sequence joins TRBV5-5 and TRBJ1-2, with no clear D. This CDR3 is 15 amino acids long. Germline-derived CDR1 and CDR2 are SGHKS and YYEKEE (reference sequence). V dropped 0 bases and J dropped 4 bases, with 13 bases sitting between them.

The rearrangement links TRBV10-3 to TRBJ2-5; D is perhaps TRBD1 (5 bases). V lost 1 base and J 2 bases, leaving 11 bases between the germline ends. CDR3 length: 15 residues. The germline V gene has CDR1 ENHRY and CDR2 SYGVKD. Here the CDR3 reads CAISEFVREQETQYF. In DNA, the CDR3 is TGTGCCATCAGTGAGTTCGTCAGGGAACAAGAGACCCAGTACTTC.

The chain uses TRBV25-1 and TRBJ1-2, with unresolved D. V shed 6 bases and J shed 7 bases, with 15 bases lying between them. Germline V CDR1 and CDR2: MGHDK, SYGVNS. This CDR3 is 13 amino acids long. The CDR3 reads CASSAGSPSGYTF. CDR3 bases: TGTGCCAGCAGCGCCGGGTCCCCAAGTGGCTACACCTTC.

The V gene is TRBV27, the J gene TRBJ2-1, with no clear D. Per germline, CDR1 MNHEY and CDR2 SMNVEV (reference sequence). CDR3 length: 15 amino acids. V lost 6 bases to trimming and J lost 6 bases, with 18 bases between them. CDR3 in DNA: TGTGCCAGCAGGGGAATGGGCCACGGCCCCAATGAGCAGTTCTTC. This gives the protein CASRGMGHGPNEQFF.

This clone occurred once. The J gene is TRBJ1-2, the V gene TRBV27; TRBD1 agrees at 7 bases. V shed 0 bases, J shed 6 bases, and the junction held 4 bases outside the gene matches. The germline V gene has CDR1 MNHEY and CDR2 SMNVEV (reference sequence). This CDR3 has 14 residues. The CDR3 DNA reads TGTGCCAGCAGTTTATCACCAGGGGGTCATGGCTACACCTTC. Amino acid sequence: CASSLSPGGHGYTF.

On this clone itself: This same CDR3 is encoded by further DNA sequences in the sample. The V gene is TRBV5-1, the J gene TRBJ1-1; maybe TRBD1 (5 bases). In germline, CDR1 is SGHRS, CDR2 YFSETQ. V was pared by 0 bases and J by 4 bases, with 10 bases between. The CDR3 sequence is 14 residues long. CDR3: CASSLGGAGTEAFF. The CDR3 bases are TGCGCCAGCAGCTTGGGGGGCGCTGGCACTGAAGCTTTCTTT.

CDR3 sequence (DNA): TGTGCGAGGTGCTCTGGAAACACCATATATTTT. Its protein is CARCSGNTIYF. The chain combines TRBV5-6 with TRBJ1-3; no reliable D call. Germline assignment: CDR1 SGHDT and CDR2 YYEEEE. The CDR3 is 11 residues long.

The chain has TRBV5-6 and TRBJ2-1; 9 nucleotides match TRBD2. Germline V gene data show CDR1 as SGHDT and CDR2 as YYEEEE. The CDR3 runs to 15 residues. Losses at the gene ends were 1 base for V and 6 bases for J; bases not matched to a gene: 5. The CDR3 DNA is TGTGCCAGCAGCTTGCGTAGCGGGAGAAGCAATGAGCAGTTCTTC. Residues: CASSLRSGRSNEQFF. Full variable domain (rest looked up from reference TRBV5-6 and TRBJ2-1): DAGVTQSPTHLIKTRGQQVTLRCSPKSGHDTVSWYQQALGQGPQFIFQYYEEEERQRGNFPDRFSGHQFPNYSSELNVNALLLGDSALYLCASSLRSGRSNEQFFGPGTRLTVL.

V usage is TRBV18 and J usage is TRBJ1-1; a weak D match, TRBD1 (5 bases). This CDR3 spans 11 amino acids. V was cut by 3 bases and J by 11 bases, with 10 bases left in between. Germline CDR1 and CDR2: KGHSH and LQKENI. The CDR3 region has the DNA TGTGCCAGCTCACCTGAGGGACGGGCTTTCTTT. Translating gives CASSPEGRAFF.

This CDR3 reads CASSLSGPGTAGELFF. In DNA form, the CDR3 reads TGTGCCAGCAGCTTAAGCGGACCCGGGACGGCCGGGGAGCTGTTTTTT. V and J are TRBV7-3 and TRBJ2-2, with D perhaps TRBD1 or TRBD2 (5 bases each). The V end lost 1 base, the J end lost 6 bases, and 15 bases lay between the germline ends. The CDR3 has 16 amino acids. Germline V CDR1 and CDR2: SGHTA, FQGTGA.

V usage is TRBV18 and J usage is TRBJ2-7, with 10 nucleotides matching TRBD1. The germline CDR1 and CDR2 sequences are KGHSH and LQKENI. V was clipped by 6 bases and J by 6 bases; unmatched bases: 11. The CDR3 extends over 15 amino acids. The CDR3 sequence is CASSQSGTGVGEQYF. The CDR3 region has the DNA TGTGCCAGCTCCCAATCCGGGACAGGGGTAGGCGAGCAGTACTTC. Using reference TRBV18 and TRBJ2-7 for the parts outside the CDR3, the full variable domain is NAGVMQNPRHLVRRRGQEARLRCSPMKGHSHVYWYRQLPEEGLKFMVYLQKENIIDESGMPKERFSAEFPKEGPSILRIQQVVRGDSAAYFCASSQSGTGVGEQYFGPGTRLTVT.

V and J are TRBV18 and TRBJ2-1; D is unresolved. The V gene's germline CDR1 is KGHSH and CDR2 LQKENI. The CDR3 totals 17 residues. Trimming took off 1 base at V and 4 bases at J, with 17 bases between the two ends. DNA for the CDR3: TGTGCCAGCTCACCACAGACCAGCCCAGTCTTTTACAATGAGCAGTTCTTC. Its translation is CASSPQTSPVFYNEQFF.

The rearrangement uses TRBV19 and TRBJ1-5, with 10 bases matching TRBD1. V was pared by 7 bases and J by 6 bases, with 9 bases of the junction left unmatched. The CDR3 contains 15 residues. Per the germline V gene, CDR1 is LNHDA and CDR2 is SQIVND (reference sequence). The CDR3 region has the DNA TGTGCCAGTAAAGCGGGGGACAGGGGCGTTCAGCCCCAGCATTTT. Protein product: CASKAGDRGVQPQHF. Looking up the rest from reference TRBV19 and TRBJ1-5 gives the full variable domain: DGGITQSPKYLFRKEGQNVTLSCEQNLNHDAMYWYRQDPGQGLRLIYYSQIVNDFQKGDIAEGYSVSREKKESFPLTVTSAQKNPTAFYLCASKAGDRGVQPQHFGDGTRLSIL.

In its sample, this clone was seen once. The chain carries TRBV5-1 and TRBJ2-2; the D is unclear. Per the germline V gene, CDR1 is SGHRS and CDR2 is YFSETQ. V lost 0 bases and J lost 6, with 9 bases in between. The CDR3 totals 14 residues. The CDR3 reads CASSLGLLAGELFF. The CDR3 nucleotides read TGCGCCAGCAGCTTGGGATTACTCGCCGGGGAGCTGTTTTTT.